The clone carrying this T cell receptor beta chain showed up many times. This sample is part of a study of T cells in Graves' hyperthyroidism and ophthalmopathy. The investigators amplified TCR beta CDR3 regions from RNA transcripts. The primer set for the first-round RT-PCR of the TCR CDR3 was HTBI. MiXCR was run by TCRdb on the multiplex PCR reads, yielding one entry per CDR3 protein. Among over 650,000 distinct CDR3 sequences, roughly 15% were seen once, and the ten largest hold around 7.7%. The source of the PBMCs was around 9 ml of fresh peripheral blood. Trimming pared 3 bases from V and 0 bases from J, leaving 13 bases between. Germline-derived CDR1 and CDR2 are SGHRS and YFSETQ. The CDR3 covers 16 residues.

The V and J genes are TRBV5-1 and TRBJ2-1; perhaps TRBD2 as D (6 bases). The sequencing input was blood. This sequence was found in a man younger than 35 with Graves' hyperthyroidism. CDR3 nucleotide sequence: TGCGCCAGCAGCTACAGTCTAGCGAGCTCCTACAATGAGCAGTTCTTC. Translating it yields CASSYSLASSYNEQFF.